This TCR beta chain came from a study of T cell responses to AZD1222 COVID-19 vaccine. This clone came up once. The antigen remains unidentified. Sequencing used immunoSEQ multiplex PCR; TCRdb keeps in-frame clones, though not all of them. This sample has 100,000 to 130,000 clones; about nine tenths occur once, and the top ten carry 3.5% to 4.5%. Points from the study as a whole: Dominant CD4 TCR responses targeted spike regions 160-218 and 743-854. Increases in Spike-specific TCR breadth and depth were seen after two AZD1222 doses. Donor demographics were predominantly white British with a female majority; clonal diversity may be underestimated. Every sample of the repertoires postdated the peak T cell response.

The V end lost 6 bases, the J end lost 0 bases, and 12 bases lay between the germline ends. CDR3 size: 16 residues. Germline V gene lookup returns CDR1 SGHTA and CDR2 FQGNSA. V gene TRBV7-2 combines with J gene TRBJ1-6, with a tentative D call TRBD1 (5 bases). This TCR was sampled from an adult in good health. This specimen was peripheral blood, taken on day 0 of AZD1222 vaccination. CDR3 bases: TGTGCCAGCAGACCTACTAGGGGCTCCTATAATTCACCCCTCCACTTT. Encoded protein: CASRPTRGSYNSPLHF.